This note documents a single T cell receptor (beta chain) sequence. Its antigen is as yet unknown. CDR1 is MDHEN, CDR2 SYDVKM, per germline. CDR3 length: 16 amino acids. Trimming cost V 5 bases and J 2 bases; bases outside gene matches: 10. These data belong to a study of T cell responses to AZD1222 COVID-19 vaccine. Study findings and constraints: Vaccine-associated CD4 TCRs ranged over spike, dominating at 160-218 and 743-854. Donors skewed white British and female; clonal diversity was possibly underestimated.

Libraries were prepared by immunoSEQ multiplex PCR; TCRdb keeps only in-frame clonotypes and omits some of them. The sample has 80,000 to 100,000 clones, around nine tenths seen once. The chain has TRBV28 and TRBJ2-5; 8 bases align to TRBD1. The sequenced sample was peripheral blood, obtained on day 0 of AZD1222 vaccination. The source is an adult in good health. CDR3 sequence reads: CASSTSRTGLQETQYF. The CDR3, as DNA: TGTGCCAGCAGTACCTCGAGGACAGGGCTGCAAGAGACCCAGTACTTC.